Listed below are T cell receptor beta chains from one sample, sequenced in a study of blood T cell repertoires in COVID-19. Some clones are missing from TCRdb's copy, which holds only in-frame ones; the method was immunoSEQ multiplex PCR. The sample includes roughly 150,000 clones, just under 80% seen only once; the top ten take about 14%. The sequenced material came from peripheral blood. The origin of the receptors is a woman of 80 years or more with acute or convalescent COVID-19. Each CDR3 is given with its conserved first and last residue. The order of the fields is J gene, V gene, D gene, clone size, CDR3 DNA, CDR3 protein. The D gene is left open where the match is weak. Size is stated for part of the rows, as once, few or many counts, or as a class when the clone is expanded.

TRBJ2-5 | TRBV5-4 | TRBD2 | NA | TGTGCCAGCAGGATTAGCGGGGGGCCTGCCCAAGAGACCCAGTACTTC | CASRISGGPAQETQYF
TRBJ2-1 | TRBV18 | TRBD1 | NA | TGTGCCAGCTCACCACCCAATAAGGACAGGGGAAATGAGCAGTTCTTC | CASSPPNKDRGNEQFF
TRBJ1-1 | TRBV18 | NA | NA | TGTGCCAGCTCACCACAGGGCAGGGTTACTGAAGCTTTCTTT | CASSPQGRVTEAFF
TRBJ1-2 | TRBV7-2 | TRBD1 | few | TGTGCCAGCAGCTTAATGGAGGGGGCACGTGGCTACACCTTC | CASSLMEGARGYTF
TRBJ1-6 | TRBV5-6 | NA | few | TGTGCCAGCAGCAACTTCAATTCACCCCTCCACTTT | CASSNFNSPLHF
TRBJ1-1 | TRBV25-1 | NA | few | TGTGCCAGCAGGGAGGGTTACACTGAAGCTTTCTTT | CASREGYTEAFF
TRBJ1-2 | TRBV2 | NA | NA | TGTGCCAGCAGTGAAGCGCAAGGGGAGGGCTATGGCTACACCTTC | CASSEAQGEGYGYTF
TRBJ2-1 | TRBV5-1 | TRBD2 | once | TGCGCCAGCAGTGTCCTAGCGGGAGCCAATGAGCAGTTCTTC | CASSVLAGANEQFF
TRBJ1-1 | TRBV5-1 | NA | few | TGCGCCAGCCATGGAGGGCTGAACACTGAAGCTTTCTTT | CASHGGLNTEAFF
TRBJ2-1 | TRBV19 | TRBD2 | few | TGTGCCAGTACCCGAAGGGCGCGGGAGAACCCCTTGAATGAGCAGTTCTTC | CASTRRARENPLNEQFF
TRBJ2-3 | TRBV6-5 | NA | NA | TGTGCCAGCACTTCCACTAGCACAGATACGCAGTATTTT | CASTSTSTDTQYF
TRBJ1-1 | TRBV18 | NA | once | TGTGCCAGCTCACCACGCGTAGGGCGGGGCACTGAAGCTTTCTTT | CASSPRVGRGTEAFF